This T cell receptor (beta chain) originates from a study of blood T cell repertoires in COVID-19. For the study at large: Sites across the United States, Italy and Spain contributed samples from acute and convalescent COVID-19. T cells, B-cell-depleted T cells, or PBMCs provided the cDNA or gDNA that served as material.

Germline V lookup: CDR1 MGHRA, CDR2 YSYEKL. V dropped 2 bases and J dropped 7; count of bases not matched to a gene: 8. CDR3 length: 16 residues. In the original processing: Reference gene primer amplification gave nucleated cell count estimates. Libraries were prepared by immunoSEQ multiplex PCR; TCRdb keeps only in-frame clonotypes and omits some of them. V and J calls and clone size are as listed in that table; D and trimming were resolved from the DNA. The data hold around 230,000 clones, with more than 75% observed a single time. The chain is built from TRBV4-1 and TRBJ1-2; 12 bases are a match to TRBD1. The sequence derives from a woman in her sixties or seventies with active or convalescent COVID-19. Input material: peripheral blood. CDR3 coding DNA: TGCGCCAGCAGCCAATATTCCGGGACAGGGGGCAGTGGCTACACCTTC. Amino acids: CASSQYSGTGGSGYTF.